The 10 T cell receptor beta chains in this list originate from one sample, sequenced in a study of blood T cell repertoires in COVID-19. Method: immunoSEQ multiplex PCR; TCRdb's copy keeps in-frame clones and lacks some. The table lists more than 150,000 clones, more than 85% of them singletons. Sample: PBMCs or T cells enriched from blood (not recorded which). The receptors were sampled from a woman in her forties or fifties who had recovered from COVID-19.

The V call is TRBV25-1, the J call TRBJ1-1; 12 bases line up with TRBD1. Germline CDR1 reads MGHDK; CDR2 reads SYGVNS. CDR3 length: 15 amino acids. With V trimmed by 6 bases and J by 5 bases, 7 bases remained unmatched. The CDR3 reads CASSAGQGARTEAFF. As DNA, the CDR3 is TGTGCCAGCAGCGCGGGACAGGGGGCGAGGACTGAAGCTTTCTTT.

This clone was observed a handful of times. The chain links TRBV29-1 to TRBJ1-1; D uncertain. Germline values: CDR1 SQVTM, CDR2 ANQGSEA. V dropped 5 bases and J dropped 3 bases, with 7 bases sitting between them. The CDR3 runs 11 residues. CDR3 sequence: CSVCSDTEAFF. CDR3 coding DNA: TGCAGCGTTTGCTCGGACACTGAAGCTTTCTTT.

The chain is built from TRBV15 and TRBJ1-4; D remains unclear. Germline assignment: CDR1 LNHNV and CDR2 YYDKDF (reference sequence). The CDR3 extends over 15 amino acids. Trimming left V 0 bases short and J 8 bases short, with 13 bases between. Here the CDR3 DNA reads TGTGCCACCAGCAGAGATACTGGGCAGTTCGAAAAACTGTTTTTT. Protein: CATSRDTGQFEKLFF.

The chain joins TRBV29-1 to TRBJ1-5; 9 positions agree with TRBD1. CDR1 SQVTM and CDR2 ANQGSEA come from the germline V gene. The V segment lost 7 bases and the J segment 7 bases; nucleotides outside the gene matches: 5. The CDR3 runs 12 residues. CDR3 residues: CSARTGDQPQHF. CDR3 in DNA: TGCAGCGCTAGGACAGGGGACCAGCCCCAGCATTTT. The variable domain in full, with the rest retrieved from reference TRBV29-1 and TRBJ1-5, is SAVISQKPSRDICQRGTSLTIQCQVDSQVTMMFWYRQQPGQSLTLIATANQGSEATYESGFVIDKFPISRPNLTFSTLTVSNMSPEDSSIYLCSARTGDQPQHFGDGTRLSIL.

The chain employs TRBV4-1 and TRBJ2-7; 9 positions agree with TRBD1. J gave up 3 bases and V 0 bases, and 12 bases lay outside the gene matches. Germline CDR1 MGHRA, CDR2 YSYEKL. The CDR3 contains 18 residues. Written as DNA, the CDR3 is TGCGCCAGCAGCCAAGATCTGCGGGTCTGGACAGGGGTCTACGAGCAGTACTTC. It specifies CASSQDLRVWTGVYEQYF.

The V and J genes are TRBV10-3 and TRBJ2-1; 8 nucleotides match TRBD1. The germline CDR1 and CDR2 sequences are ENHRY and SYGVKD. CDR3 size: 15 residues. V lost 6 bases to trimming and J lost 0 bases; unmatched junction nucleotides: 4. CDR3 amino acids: CAIRTGASSYNEQFF. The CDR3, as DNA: TGTGCCATCAGGACAGGGGCTAGCTCCTACAATGAGCAGTTCTTC.

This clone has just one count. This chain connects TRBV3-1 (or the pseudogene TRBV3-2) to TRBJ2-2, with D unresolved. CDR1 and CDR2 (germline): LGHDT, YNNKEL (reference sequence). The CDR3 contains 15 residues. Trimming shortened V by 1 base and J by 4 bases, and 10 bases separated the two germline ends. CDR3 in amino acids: CASSQVVTATGELFF. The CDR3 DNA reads TGTGCCAGCAGCCAAGTTGTTACAGCCACCGGGGAGCTGTTTTTT.

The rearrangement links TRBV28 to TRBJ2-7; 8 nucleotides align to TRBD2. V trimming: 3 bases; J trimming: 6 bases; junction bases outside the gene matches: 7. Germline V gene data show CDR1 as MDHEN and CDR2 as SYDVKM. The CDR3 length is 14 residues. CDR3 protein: CASSLQRETPEQYF. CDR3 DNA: TGTGCCAGCAGTTTGCAGCGGGAGACCCCCGAGCAGTACTTC.

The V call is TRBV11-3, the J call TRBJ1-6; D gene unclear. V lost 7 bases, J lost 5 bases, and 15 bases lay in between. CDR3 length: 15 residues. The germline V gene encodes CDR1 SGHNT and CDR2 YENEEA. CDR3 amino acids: CASTITVPHNSPLHF. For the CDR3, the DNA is TGTGCCAGCACCATCACAGTACCGCATAATTCACCCCTCCACTTT.

The CDR3 nucleotides read TGTGCCAGCAGCGTGGGGGGATTCTCTGGAAACACCATATATTTT. Protein: CASSVGGFSGNTIYF. The gene calls are TRBV9 and TRBJ1-3; D is perhaps TRBD1 (5 bases). V was trimmed by 2 bases and J by 0 bases, leaving 9 bases between them. The CDR3 loop spans 15 amino acids. Germline CDR1 reads SGDLS; CDR2 reads YYNGEE.